The entry that follows covers one T cell receptor beta chain sequence. In the authors' workflow: Counts of nucleated cells, estimated from reference gene primer amplification, were obtained. Measured with immunoSEQ multiplex PCR; TCRdb has only the in-frame clones, and not every one. Clonal size and the V and J genes are those of that table, whereas D and trimming came from the DNA. The sample carries 20,000 to 30,000 clones, approximately 66% recorded once. The data belong to a study of blood T cell repertoires in COVID-19. The overall study: Donors in the United States, Italy and Spain gave samples during acute or convalescent COVID-19. In each case, the material was cDNA or gDNA derived from T cells, B-cell-depleted T cells, or PBMCs.

This CDR3 has 15 residues. Unmatched junction bases numbered 6, after V lost 5 bases and J lost 8 bases. The germline V gene encodes CDR1 PRHDT and CDR2 FYEKMQ (reference sequence). Sequences were obtained from peripheral blood. This TCR came from a man between 60 and 70 years old with active or convalescent COVID-19. The chain employs TRBV13 and TRBJ2-1; 13 bases map to TRBD2. The CDR3 spells CASSLTSGRGYEQFF. The CDR3 coding sequence is TGTGCCAGCAGCCTAACTAGCGGGAGGGGCTATGAGCAGTTCTTC.